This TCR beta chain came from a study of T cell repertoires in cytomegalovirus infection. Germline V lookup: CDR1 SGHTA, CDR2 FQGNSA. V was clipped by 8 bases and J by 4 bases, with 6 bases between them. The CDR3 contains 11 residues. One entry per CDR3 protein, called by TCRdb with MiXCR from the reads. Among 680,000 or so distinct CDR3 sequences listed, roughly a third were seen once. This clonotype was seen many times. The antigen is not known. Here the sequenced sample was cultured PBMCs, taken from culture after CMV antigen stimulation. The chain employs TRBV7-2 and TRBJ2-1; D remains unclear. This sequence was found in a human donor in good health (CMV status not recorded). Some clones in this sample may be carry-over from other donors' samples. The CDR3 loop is CASGPYNEQFF. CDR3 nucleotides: TGTGCCAGCGGCCCGTACAATGAGCAGTTCTTC.